These 3 T cell receptor beta chains came from one sample sequenced in a study of blood T cells in healthy people across ages. It was with a sample-barcoded 5' primer and a J-beta primer mix that a second PCR of roughly 7 to 12 cycles was run. TCRdb re-called the 5' RACE reads through MiXCR, storing one row per CDR3 protein. The sample lists around 900,000 distinct CDR3 sequences, around 54% occurring once. Sample: blood. Receptors originate from an older woman in good health.

The genes are TRBV14 and TRBJ2-3; TRBD2 aligns across 11 bases. Losses at the gene ends were 2 bases for V and 4 bases for J; bases not matched to a gene: 8. This CDR3 region has 17 residues. Germline assignment: CDR1 SGHDN and CDR2 FVKESK. The CDR3 sequence is CASSQKIAGGRADTQYF. CDR3 nucleotides: TGTGCCAGCAGCCAAAAGATAGCGGGAGGGCGTGCAGATACGCAGTATTTT.

The rearrangement joins TRBV29-1 to TRBJ1-2; perhaps TRBD1 as D (5 bases). V shed 1 base and J shed 5 bases, with 11 bases lying between them. In germline, CDR1 is SQVTM, CDR2 ANQGSEA. The CDR3 consists of 13 residues. The CDR3 DNA reads as TGCAGCGTTGAAGGAGGGGAAATATATGGCTACACCTTC. It encodes CSVEGGEIYGYTF.

The rearrangement links TRBV4-1 to TRBJ2-7, with D possibly matching TRBD1 (6 bases). The CDR3 spans 15 residues. V lost 0 bases and J lost 3, with 12 bases in between. Germline-derived CDR1 and CDR2 are MGHRA and YSYEKL. The DNA for the CDR3 is TGCGCCAGCAGCCAAGAGGAGGCCAGGGGCTACGAGCAGTACTTC. Amino acid sequence: CASSQEEARGYEQYF.